The present T cell receptor (beta chain) was sequenced within a study of early T cells in non-severe SARS-CoV-2 infection. In the study overall: From unsorted whole blood, bulk RNA was sequenced, and the chains remained unpaired. Study-level points and caveats: The matching step, a VDJdb search, favored anti-spike CD8 responses and missed private and CD4 specificities.

This clonotype came up many times. Its target is unknown. Via MiXCR, TCRdb re-called the 5' RACE reads, giving one row per CDR3 protein. The sample holds around 50,000 distinct CDR3 sequences, around a tenth seen once. Sequencing input: whole blood. This TCR derives from an adult who was a healthcare worker with PCR-confirmed SARS-CoV-2 infection or an uninfected control (not recorded which).

The CDR3 bases are TGCAGTGCTAGACAGCCGGCGGCAGTCGGGCAAGAGACCCAGTACTTC. It specifies CSARQPAAVGQETQYF. The chain links TRBV20-1 to TRBJ2-5; D is ambiguous. This CDR3 has 16 amino acids. Germline CDR1 and CDR2: DFQATT and SNEGSKA (reference sequence). Trimming took off 2 bases at V and 2 bases at J, with 18 bases between the two ends.